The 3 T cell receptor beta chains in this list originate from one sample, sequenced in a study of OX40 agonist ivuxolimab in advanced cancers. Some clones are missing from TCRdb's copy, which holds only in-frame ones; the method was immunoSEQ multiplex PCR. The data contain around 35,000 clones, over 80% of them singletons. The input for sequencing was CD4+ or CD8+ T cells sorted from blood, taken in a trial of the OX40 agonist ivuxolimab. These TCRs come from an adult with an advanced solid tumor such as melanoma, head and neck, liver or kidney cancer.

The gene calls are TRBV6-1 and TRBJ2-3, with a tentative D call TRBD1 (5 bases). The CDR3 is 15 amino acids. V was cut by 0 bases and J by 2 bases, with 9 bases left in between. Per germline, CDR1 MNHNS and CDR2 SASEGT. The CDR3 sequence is CASSEAAGLTDTQYF. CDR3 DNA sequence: TGTGCCAGCAGTGAAGCGGCAGGGCTCACAGATACGCAGTATTTT.

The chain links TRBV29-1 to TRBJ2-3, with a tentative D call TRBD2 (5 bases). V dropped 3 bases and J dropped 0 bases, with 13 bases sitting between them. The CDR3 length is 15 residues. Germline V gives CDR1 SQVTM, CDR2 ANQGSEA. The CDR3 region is CSVERTSGSTDTQYF. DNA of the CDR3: TGCAGCGTTGAGCGTACTAGTGGGAGCACAGATACGCAGTATTTT.

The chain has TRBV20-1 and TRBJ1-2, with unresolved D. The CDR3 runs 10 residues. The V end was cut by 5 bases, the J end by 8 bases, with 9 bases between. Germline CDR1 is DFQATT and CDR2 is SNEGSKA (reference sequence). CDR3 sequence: CSAFRGGYTF. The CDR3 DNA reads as TGCAGTGCTTTCCGAGGGGGCTACACCTTC.